Shown below are 20 T cell receptor beta chains from a single sample sequenced in a study of OX40 agonist ivuxolimab in advanced cancers. Some clones are missing from TCRdb's copy, which holds only in-frame ones; the method was immunoSEQ multiplex PCR. Of fewer than 200,000 clones listed, under 95% are singletons. Sequences were derived from CD4+ or CD8+ T cells sorted from blood, sampled in a trial of the OX40 agonist ivuxolimab. Source of these receptors: an adult with an advanced solid tumor such as melanoma, head and neck, liver or kidney cancer.

This chain links TRBV19 with TRBJ2-6; 10 positions match TRBD1. Germline V CDR1 and CDR2: LNHDA, SQIVND (reference sequence). J lost 1 base, V lost 5 bases, and 8 bases had no gene match. The length of the CDR3 is 18 residues. The CDR3 bases are TGTGCCAGTAGTTTTATTCCGGGACAGGGGTCTGGGGCCAACGTCCTGACTTTC. Amino acids: CASSFIPGQGSGANVLTF. Full variable domain (outside the CDR3, taken from reference TRBV19 and TRBJ2-6): DGGITQSPKYLFRKEGQNVTLSCEQNLNHDAMYWYRQDPGQGLRLIYYSQIVNDFQKGDIAEGYSVSREKKESFPLTVTSAQKNPTAFYLCASSFIPGQGSGANVLTFGAGSRLTVL.

The rearrangement joins TRBV28 to TRBJ1-5; no clear D gene. The CDR3 loop spans 13 amino acids. Germline V gene sequence: CDR1 MDHEN, CDR2 SYDVKM. The ends were cut back, 4 bases at V and 7 bases at J, with 11 bases in the middle. The CDR3 region has the DNA TGTGCCAGCAGTTCGATACCGAACCAGCCCCAGCATTTT. This encodes CASSSIPNQPQHF.

V usage is TRBV7-9 and J usage is TRBJ2-3; tentatively, D is TRBD1 (6 bases). Trimming took off 2 bases at V and 2 bases at J, with 11 bases between the two ends. CDR1 SEHNR and CDR2 FQNEAQ come from the germline V gene (reference sequence). The CDR3 spans 15 residues. The CDR3 DNA sequence: TGTGCCAGCAGCTTAAGACAGGCGGACACAGATACGCAGTATTTT. It yields the protein CASSLRQADTDTQYF.

This chain joins TRBV18 and TRBJ2-7; TRBD2 matches 7 bases. V gave up 3 bases and J gave up 3 bases; unmatched junction bases: 11. Germline V gene data show CDR1 as KGHSH and CDR2 as LQKENI. CDR3 length equals 16 residues. CDR3 bases: TGTGCCAGCTCACCTCTAGAGGGACTAAAGTTCTACGAGCAGTACTTC. Residues: CASSPLEGLKFYEQYF.

This rearrangement joins TRBV7-6 to TRBJ1-1; D gene ambiguous. The CDR3 runs 13 residues. Trimming removed 7 bases at V and 1 base at J, with 10 bases between. Germline V CDR1 and CDR2: SGHVS, FNYEAQ. CDR3: CASTENENTEAFF. Here the CDR3 DNA reads TGTGCCAGCACCGAAAACGAGAACACTGAAGCTTTCTTT.

This CDR3 is CASSPSPGTEAFF. CDR3 DNA sequence: TGTGCCAGCTCACCCTCCCCTGGCACTGAAGCTTTCTTT. V and J are TRBV18 and TRBJ1-1; unclear D gene. Germline assignment: CDR1 KGHSH and CDR2 LQKENI. With 3 bases removed from V and 4 bases from J, the gap between germline ends came to 9 bases. The CDR3 runs to 13 residues.

The chain joins TRBV6-5 to TRBJ2-3; D may match TRBD1 or TRBD2 (5 bases each). V dropped 6 bases and J dropped 1 base, with 14 bases sitting between them. Germline CDR1 is MNHEY and CDR2 is SVGAGI. This CDR3 contains 15 residues. CDR3 in DNA: TGTGCCAGCAGCAGCAGAGGGGCTGGCACAGATACGCAGTATTTT. Protein: CASSSRGAGTDTQYF.

The rearrangement uses TRBV9 and TRBJ2-2, with D possibly matching TRBD2 (5 bases). This CDR3 has 13 residues. Germline values: CDR1 SGDLS, CDR2 YYNGEE. V dropped 3 bases and J dropped 5 bases, with 8 bases sitting between them. The CDR3 DNA is TGTGCCAGCAGCGGGAGCGGTACCGGGGAGCTGTTTTTT. Amino acids: CASSGSGTGELFF.

This clone came up once. V and J are TRBV5-1 and TRBJ2-7, with D unclear. Germline V gene lookup returns CDR1 SGHRS and CDR2 YFSETQ. V shed 0 bases and J shed 0 bases, with 10 bases lying between them. The CDR3 runs 15 residues. The DNA for the CDR3 is TGCGCCAGCAGCTTGGGACATATCGGCTCCTACGAGCAGTACTTC. Protein product: CASSLGHIGSYEQYF.

The V and J genes are TRBV7-9 and TRBJ2-1, with TRBD1 matching 11 bases. The germline gives CDR1 SEHNR, CDR2 FQNEAQ (reference sequence). The CDR3 sequence is 17 residues long. With 3 bases clipped from V and 3 bases from J, the junction kept 7 bases outside the gene matches. The CDR3, as DNA: TGTGCCAGCAGCTTCCCGACGGGACAGGGGGTCTACAATGAGCAGTTCTTC. Amino acid sequence: CASSFPTGQGVYNEQFF.

The rearrangement links TRBV18 to TRBJ2-2, with 8 bases identical to TRBD1. Germline V gives CDR1 KGHSH, CDR2 LQKENI. Trimming took 3 bases from V and 3 from J; bases not matched to a gene: 9. This CDR3 comprises 17 residues. CDR3 in DNA: TGTGCCAGCTCACCGCCGGGACAGGTTTACGACACCGGGGAGCTGTTTTTT. It yields the protein CASSPPGQVYDTGELFF. The full variable domain, rest sourced from reference TRBV18 and TRBJ2-2, is NAGVMQNPRHLVRRRGQEARLRCSPMKGHSHVYWYRQLPEEGLKFMVYLQKENIIDESGMPKERFSAEFPKEGPSILRIQQVVRGDSAAYFCASSPPGQVYDTGELFFGEGSRLTVL.

The chain recombines TRBV9 with TRBJ1-3; the D is unclear. The CDR3 is 17 amino acids. The V end was cut by 0 bases, the J end by 0 bases, with 13 bases between. Germline CDR1 SGDLS, CDR2 YYNGEE. CDR3 sequence reads: CASSVEMGSSSGNTIYF. In DNA, the CDR3 is TGTGCCAGCAGCGTAGAGATGGGTTCAAGCTCTGGAAACACCATATATTTT.

The chain has TRBV18 and TRBJ2-2; D unclear. Germline CDR1 reads KGHSH; CDR2 reads LQKENI. V lost 3 bases to trimming and J lost 7 bases, with 6 bases between them. The CDR3 is 12 amino acids. CDR3 in amino acids: CASSPLNGELFF. The CDR3 bases are TGTGCCAGCTCACCCCTAAACGGGGAGCTGTTTTTT.

This CDR3 reads CASREQGTYNSPLHF. The CDR3 nucleotides read TGTGCCAGCAGGGAACAGGGCACCTATAATTCACCCCTCCACTTT. The V call is TRBV6-5, the J call TRBJ1-6; D is perhaps TRBD1 (6 bases). The CDR3 contains 15 residues. The V end was cut by 6 bases, the J end by 2 bases, with 11 bases between. Germline loops: CDR1 MNHEY, CDR2 SVGAGI.

The V gene is TRBV2, the J gene TRBJ1-5; D is unclear. The CDR3 contains 14 residues. Germline CDR1 SNHLY, CDR2 FYNNEI. Trimming cost V 6 bases and J 5 bases, with 14 bases left between them. The CDR3 bases are TGTGCCAGCAGCGGACGGGCCCGGGATCAGCCCCAGCATTTT. Encoded protein: CASSGRARDQPQHF. Variable domain in full (rest from reference TRBV2 and TRBJ1-5): EPEVTQTPSHQVTQMGQEVILRCVPISNHLYFYWYRQILGQKVEFLVSFYNNEISEKSEIFDDQFSVERPDGSNFTLKIRSTKLEDSAMYFCASSGRARDQPQHFGDGTRLSIL.

The chain has TRBV4-1 and TRBJ2-5; no clear D. The CDR3 consists of 12 residues. Germline CDR1 and CDR2: MGHRA and YSYEKL. Trimming stripped 3 bases from V and 1 base from J, with 3 bases between. In nucleotides, the CDR3 is TGCGCCAGCAGCCAGTTCCAAGAGACCCAGTACTTC. It codes for CASSQFQETQYF.

This clone was observed a single time. This chain links TRBV18 with TRBJ2-1; D is undetermined. V lost 0 bases and J lost 10, with 10 bases in between. Germline CDR1 and CDR2: KGHSH and LQKENI. The CDR3 totals 13 residues. CDR3 residues: CASSPPQRIEQFF. In DNA form, the CDR3 reads TGTGCCAGCTCACCACCGCAGCGCATCGAGCAGTTCTTC. Full variable domain (missing parts from reference TRBV18 and TRBJ2-1): NAGVMQNPRHLVRRRGQEARLRCSPMKGHSHVYWYRQLPEEGLKFMVYLQKENIIDESGMPKERFSAEFPKEGPSILRIQQVVRGDSAAYFCASSPPQRIEQFFGPGTRLTVL.

This chain links TRBV28 with TRBJ1-5; the match to TRBD1 covers 9 bases. Germline CDR1 and CDR2: MDHEN and SYDVKM. V gave up 7 bases and J gave up 9 bases; unmatched junction bases: 13. The CDR3 runs 15 residues. The CDR3, as DNA: TGTGCCAGCACCCCCAGGGACAGGGACGTCCGGCCCCAGCATTTT. Protein: CASTPRDRDVRPQHF. Full variable domain (remainder filled in from reference TRBV28 and TRBJ1-5): DVKVTQSSRYLVKRTGEKVFLECVQDMDHENMFWYRQDPGLGLRLIYFSYDVKMKEKGDIPEGYSVSREKKERFSLILESASTNQTSMYLCASTPRDRDVRPQHFGDGTRLSIL.

The chain links TRBV6-4 to TRBJ2-5, with D tentatively TRBD1 (6 bases). In germline, CDR1 is MRHNA, CDR2 SNTAGT. Trimming took 7 bases from V and 5 from J, leaving 17 bases between them. This CDR3 has 14 residues. CDR3: CASTGDRRRETQYF. Written as DNA, the CDR3 is TGTGCCAGCACCGGAGACAGGAGACGGGAGACCCAGTACTTC.

The chain joins TRBV7-8 to TRBJ1-2; D remains ambiguous. The CDR3 loop spans 15 amino acids. CDR1 and CDR2 from the germline V gene are SGHVS and FQNEAQ. V lost 3 bases and J lost 2, with 13 bases in between. The CDR3 region is CASSFSSASNYGYTF. The CDR3 bases are TGTGCCAGCAGCTTTAGTTCCGCGTCAAACTATGGCTACACCTTC.